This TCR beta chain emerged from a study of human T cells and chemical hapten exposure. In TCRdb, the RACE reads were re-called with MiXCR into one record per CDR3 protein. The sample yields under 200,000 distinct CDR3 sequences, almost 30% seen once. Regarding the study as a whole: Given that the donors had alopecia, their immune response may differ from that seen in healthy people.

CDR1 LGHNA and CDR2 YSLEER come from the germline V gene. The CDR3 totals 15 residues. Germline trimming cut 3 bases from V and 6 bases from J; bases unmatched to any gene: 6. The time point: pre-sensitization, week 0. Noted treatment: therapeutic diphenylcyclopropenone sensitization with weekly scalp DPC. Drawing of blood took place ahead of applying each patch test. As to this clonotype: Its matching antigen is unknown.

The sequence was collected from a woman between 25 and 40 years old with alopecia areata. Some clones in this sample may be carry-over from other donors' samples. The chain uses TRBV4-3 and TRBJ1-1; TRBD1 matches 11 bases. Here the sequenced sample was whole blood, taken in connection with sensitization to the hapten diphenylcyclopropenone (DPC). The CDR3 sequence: CASSHAGTGGPEAFF. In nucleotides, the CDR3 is TGCGCCAGCAGCCATGCCGGGACAGGGGGTCCTGAAGCTTTCTTT.